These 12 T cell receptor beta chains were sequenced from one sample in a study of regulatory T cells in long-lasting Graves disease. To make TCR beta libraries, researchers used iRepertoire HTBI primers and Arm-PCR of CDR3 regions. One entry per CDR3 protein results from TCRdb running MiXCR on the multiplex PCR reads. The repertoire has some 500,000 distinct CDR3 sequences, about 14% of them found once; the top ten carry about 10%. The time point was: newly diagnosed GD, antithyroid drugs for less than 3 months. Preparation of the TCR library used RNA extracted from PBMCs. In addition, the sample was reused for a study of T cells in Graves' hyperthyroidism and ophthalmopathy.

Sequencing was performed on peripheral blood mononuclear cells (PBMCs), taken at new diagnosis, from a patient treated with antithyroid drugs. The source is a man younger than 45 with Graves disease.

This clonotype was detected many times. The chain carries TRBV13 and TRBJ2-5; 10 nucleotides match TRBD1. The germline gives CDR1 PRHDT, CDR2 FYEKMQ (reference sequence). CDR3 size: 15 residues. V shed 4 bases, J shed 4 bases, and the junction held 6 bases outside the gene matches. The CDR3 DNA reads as TGTGCCAGCAGCTCCCGGGACAGGGGCGCAGAGACCCAGTACTTC. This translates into CASSSRDRGAETQYF.

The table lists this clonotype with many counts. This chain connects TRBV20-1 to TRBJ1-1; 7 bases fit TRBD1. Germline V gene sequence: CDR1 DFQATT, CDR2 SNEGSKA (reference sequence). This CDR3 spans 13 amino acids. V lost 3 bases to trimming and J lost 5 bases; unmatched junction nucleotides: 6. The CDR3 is CSARTGRETEAFF. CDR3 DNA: TGCAGTGCTAGGACAGGGAGGGAGACTGAAGCTTTCTTT.

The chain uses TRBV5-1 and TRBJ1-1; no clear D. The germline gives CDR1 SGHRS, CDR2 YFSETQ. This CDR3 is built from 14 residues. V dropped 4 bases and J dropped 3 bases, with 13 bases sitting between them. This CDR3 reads CASSSSFSDTEAFF. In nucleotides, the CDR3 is TGCGCCAGCAGCAGCTCATTTAGCGACACTGAAGCTTTCTTT.

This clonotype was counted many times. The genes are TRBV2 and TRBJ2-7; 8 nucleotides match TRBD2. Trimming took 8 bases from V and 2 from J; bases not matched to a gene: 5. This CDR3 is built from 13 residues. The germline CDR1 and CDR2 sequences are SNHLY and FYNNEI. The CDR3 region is CASSSGFTYEQYF. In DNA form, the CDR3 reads TGTGCCAGCTCTAGCGGGTTTACCTACGAGCAGTACTTC. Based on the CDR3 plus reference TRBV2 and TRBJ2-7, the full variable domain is EPEVTQTPSHQVTQMGQEVILRCVPISNHLYFYWYRQILGQKVEFLVSFYNNEISEKSEIFDDQFSVERPDGSNFTLKIRSTKLEDSAMYFCASSSGFTYEQYFGPGTRLTVT.

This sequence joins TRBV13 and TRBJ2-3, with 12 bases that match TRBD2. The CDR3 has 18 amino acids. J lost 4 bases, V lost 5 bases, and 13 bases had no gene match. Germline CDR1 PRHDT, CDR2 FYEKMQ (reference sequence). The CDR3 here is CASSATSLTSGSPDTQYF. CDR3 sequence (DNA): TGTGCCAGCAGCGCGACCTCATTGACTAGCGGGAGCCCAGATACGCAGTATTTT.

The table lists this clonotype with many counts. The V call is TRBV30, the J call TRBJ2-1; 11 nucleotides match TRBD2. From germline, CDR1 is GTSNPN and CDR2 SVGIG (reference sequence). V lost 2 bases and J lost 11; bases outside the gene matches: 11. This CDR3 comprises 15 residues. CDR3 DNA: TGTGCCTGGAGTACCCCCGGGCTAGCGGGAGGCAAGCAGTTCTTC. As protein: CAWSTPGLAGGKQFF.

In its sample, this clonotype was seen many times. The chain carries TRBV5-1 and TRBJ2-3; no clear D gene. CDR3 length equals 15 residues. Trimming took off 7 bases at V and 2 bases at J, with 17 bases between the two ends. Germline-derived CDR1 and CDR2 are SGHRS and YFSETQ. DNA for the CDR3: TGCGCCAGCCGGCCCCGGGCCGATTTCACAGATACGCAGTATTTT. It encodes CASRPRADFTDTQYF. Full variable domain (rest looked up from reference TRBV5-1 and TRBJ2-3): KAGVTQTPRYLIKTRGQQVTLSCSPISGHRSVSWYQQTPGQGLQFLFEYFSETQRNKGNFPGRFSGRQFSNSRSEMNVSTLELGDSALYLCASRPRADFTDTQYFGPGTRLTVL.

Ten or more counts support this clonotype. This chain's CDR3 is CAIRGTTKETQYF. The CDR3 nucleotides are TGTGCCATCCGCGGGACTACCAAAGAGACCCAGTACTTC. V usage is TRBV28 and J usage is TRBJ2-5; 7 positions match TRBD2. The V gene's germline CDR1 is MDHEN and CDR2 SYDVKM. Trimming cost V 10 bases and J 3 bases; bases outside gene matches: 8. The CDR3 is made up of 13 amino acids. The variable domain in full, with the rest retrieved from reference TRBV28 and TRBJ2-5, is DVKVTQSSRYLVKRTGEKVFLECVQDMDHENMFWYRQDPGLGLRLIYFSYDVKMKEKGDIPEGYSVSREKKERFSLILESASTNQTSMYLCAIRGTTKETQYFGPGTRLLVL.

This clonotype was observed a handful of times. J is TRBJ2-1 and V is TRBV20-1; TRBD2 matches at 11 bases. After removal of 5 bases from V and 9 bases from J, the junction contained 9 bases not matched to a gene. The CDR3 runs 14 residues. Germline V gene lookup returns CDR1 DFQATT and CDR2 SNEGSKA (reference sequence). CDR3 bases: TGCAGTGCTCAACCGGGACTAGCGGAAAGTGAGCAGTTCTTC. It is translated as CSAQPGLAESEQFF.

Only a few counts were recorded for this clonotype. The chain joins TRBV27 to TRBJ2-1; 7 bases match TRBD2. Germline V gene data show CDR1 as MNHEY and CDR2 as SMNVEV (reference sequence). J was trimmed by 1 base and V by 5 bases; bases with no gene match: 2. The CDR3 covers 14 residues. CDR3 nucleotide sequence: TGTGCCAGCAGTGGGGAGGGGTCCTACAATGAGCAGTTCTTC. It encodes CASSGEGSYNEQFF.

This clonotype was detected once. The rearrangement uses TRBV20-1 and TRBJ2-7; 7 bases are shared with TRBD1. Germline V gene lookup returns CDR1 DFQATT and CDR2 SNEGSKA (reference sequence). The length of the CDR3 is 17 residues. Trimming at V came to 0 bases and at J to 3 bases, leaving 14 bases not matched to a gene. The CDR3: CSARDRQTGSKFYEQYF. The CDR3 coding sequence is TGCAGTGCTAGAGACCGACAGACAGGGTCTAAGTTCTACGAGCAGTACTTC.

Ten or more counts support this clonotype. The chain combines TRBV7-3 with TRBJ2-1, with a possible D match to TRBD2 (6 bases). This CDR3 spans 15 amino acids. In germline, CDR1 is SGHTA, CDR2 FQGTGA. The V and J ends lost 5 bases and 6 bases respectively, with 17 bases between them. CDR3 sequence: CASSDQAGYGNEQFF. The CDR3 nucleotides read TGTGCCAGCAGCGACCAAGCGGGTTACGGCAATGAGCAGTTCTTC.